Described below is a single T cell receptor beta chain sequence and its context. This sample stems from a study of cytomegalovirus exposure and HLA in healthy donors. Donors in the study were healthy people who gave bone marrow. It was with 60 Vbeta and 13 Jbeta primers that the PCR ran. Assay: immunoSEQ multiplex PCR; the TCRdb copy retains only in-frame clones and omits some. The sample consists of 200,000 or so clones, approximately 82% of them appearing once. The CDR3 extends over 16 amino acids. Germline V gene sequence: CDR1 PRHDT, CDR2 FYEKMQ (reference sequence). After removal of 5 bases from V and 8 bases from J, the junction contained 10 bases not matched to a gene.

The J gene is TRBJ2-2, the V gene TRBV13; 11 bases are a match to TRBD2. Input material: PBMCs. The TCR comes from a woman younger than 30 in good health and CMV-seropositive. The chain's CDR3 is CASSPRASGGKGELFF. DNA for the CDR3: TGTGCCAGCAGCCCCCGGGCTAGCGGGGGGAAGGGGGAGCTGTTTTTT.